Presented here are 7 T cell receptor beta chains from one specimen sequenced in a study of T cells in Graves' hyperthyroidism and ophthalmopathy. Amplification targeted TCR beta CDR3 regions from RNA transcripts. The HTBI primer set was used in a first-round RT-PCR of the TCR CDR3. MiXCR, run by TCRdb on the multiplex PCR reads, gives a single entry per CDR3 protein. The sample yields hundreds of thousands of distinct CDR3 sequences, 20% seen once. Specimen: blood. The receptors originated from a middle-aged man with Graves' ophthalmopathy.

This clonotype has more than one count but fewer than ten. The chain is built from TRBV20-1 and TRBJ1-1, with 7 bases matching TRBD1. The length of the CDR3 is 17 residues. Looked up from germline, CDR1 is DFQATT and CDR2 is SNEGSKA (reference sequence). Trimming cost V 0 bases and J 5 bases; bases outside gene matches: 15. In DNA, the CDR3 is TGCAGTGCTAGAGAGGGGGGAGGGGCAGGGGGTAGGACTGAAGCTTTCTTT. As protein: CSAREGGGAGGRTEAFF.

In this sample, this clonotype turned up many times. The chain has TRBV20-1 and TRBJ2-7; 9 bases map to TRBD2. The V gene's germline CDR1 is DFQATT and CDR2 SNEGSKA (reference sequence). This CDR3 is 12 amino acids long. The ends lost 6 bases at V and 2 bases at J; junction bases unmatched: 2. The CDR3 region is CSAAGGPYEQYF. The CDR3 DNA sequence: TGCAGTGCGGCGGGGGGGCCCTACGAGCAGTACTTC.

This clonotype was observed a handful of times. The chain combines TRBV6-2 or TRBV6-3 with TRBJ1-5; D gene uncertain. From germline, CDR1 is MNHEY and CDR2 SVGEGT. This CDR3 comprises 13 residues. Trimming removed 6 bases at V and 6 bases at J, with 12 bases between. CDR3 in DNA: TGTGCCAGCAGCGAAGCGGGGTTTCAGCCCCAGCATTTT. Translation gives CASSEAGFQPQHF.

This clonotype was picked up one time. Compared with germline, one end of the junction differs, possibly owing to a read error. The chain joins TRBV27 to TRBJ1-1, with 8 bases lining up with TRBD1. The CDR3 runs to 14 residues. Germline V gives CDR1 MNHEY, CDR2 SMNVEV (reference sequence). The DNA for the CDR3 is TGTGTCAGCAGTTACGGGACAGGCCGGACTGAAGCTTTCTTT. Translation gives CVSSYGTGRTEAFF.

The J gene is TRBJ2-7, the V gene TRBV9, with TRBD1 matching 8 bases. Germline V gives CDR1 SGDLS, CDR2 YYNGEE. CDR3 size: 15 residues. The V segment lost 0 bases and the J segment 2 bases; nucleotides outside the gene matches: 4. For the CDR3, the DNA is TGTGCCAGCAGCGTAGAAGGACAGGGCACCTACGAGCAGTACTTC. Protein product: CASSVEGQGTYEQYF.

The table lists this clonotype with many counts. The genes are TRBV5-6 and TRBJ1-1; no firm D call. V was trimmed by 4 bases and J by 7 bases, leaving 17 bases between them. The CDR3 consists of 14 residues. Germline lookup yields CDR1 SGHDT and CDR2 YYEEEE. CDR3 DNA sequence: TGTGCCAGCAGCCCCGGGTGGGTTTCCCTTGAAGCTTTCTTT. It codes for CASSPGWVSLEAFF.

The rearrangement links TRBV4-1 to TRBJ2-2, with 9 nucleotides matching TRBD2. Trimming took 0 bases from V and 8 from J; bases not matched to a gene: 13. The germline V gene encodes CDR1 MGHRA and CDR2 YSYEKL. The CDR3 runs 18 residues. The CDR3 coding sequence is TGCGCCAGCAGCCAAGACGGGCTCGGCGGGGGGGCGTTTGGGGAGCTGTTTTTT. This translates into CASSQDGLGGGAFGELFF.